Listed here are 21 T cell receptor beta chains from one sample, sequenced in a study of T cells after yellow fever vaccination. TCRdb re-derived calls from the 5' RACE reads in MiXCR, one entry per CDR3 protein. The sample holds 340,000 or so distinct CDR3 sequences, approximately 13% seen once. The specimen comprised CD4+ T cells sorted from PBMCs, sampled 15 days after the yellow fever booster vaccination. These receptors were collected from a man between 18 and 29 years old who received the YFV17D yellow fever vaccine.

This clonotype was recorded a few times. This sequence joins TRBV5-1 and TRBJ2-3; 7 nucleotides match TRBD2. Germline CDR1 reads SGHRS; CDR2 reads YFSETQ. J was trimmed by 1 base and V by 0 bases; bases with no gene match: 2. The CDR3 spans 15 residues. CDR3 region: CASSLESGGTDTQYF. Here the CDR3 DNA reads TGCGCCAGCAGCTTGGAAAGCGGGGGCACAGATACGCAGTATTTT.

The chain employs TRBV7-3 and TRBJ2-1, with 11 bases that match TRBD2. Trimming removed 2 bases from V and 9 bases from J; junction bases left unmatched: 9. CDR1 is SGHTA, CDR2 FQGTGA, per germline. This CDR3 has 16 residues. CDR3 loop: CASSLYTSGGRGEQFF. CDR3 in DNA: TGTGCCAGCAGCTTATATACTAGCGGGGGTAGAGGTGAGCAGTTCTTC.

This sequence joins TRBV7-2 and TRBJ1-1; 10 bases are a match to TRBD1. The CDR3 totals 16 residues. The germline gives CDR1 SGHTA, CDR2 FQGNSA. The J segment lost 0 bases and the V segment lost 5 bases, leaving 6 bases of the junction unmatched. The CDR3 loop reads CASSVRQGALNTEAFF. In DNA form, the CDR3 reads TGTGCCAGCAGCGTCCGACAGGGGGCCTTGAACACTGAAGCTTTCTTT.

The sample holds many counts of this clonotype. V gene TRBV28 combines with J gene TRBJ2-1; 8 bases are a match to TRBD2. Per germline, CDR1 MDHEN and CDR2 SYDVKM. With 3 bases clipped from V and 9 bases from J, the junction kept 7 bases outside the gene matches. The CDR3 consists of 14 residues. The CDR3 nucleotides read TGTGCCAGCAGTTTCCCGTCCCGGGGGGGTGAGCAGTTCTTC. Protein sequence: CASSFPSRGGEQFF.

This clonotype was recorded at least ten times. DNA for the CDR3: TGTGCCAGCAGTTCCGGGACTAGCGGGGGGACACAAGAGACCCAGTACTTC. This translates into CASSSGTSGGTQETQYF. This sequence joins TRBV12-3 or TRBV12-4 and TRBJ2-5; TRBD2 matches at 15 bases. V dropped 4 bases and J dropped 2; count of bases not matched to a gene: 5. The CDR3 runs to 17 residues.

The V gene is TRBV5-1, the J gene TRBJ1-1, with unresolved D. The CDR3 sequence is 12 residues long. Germline CDR1 reads SGHRS; CDR2 reads YFSETQ. Trimming pared 4 bases from V and 6 bases from J, leaving 10 bases between. The CDR3 coding sequence is TGCGCCAGCAGCGAGTCACGAGCTGAAGCTTTCTTT. Protein sequence: CASSESRAEAFF.

DNA of the CDR3: TGTGCCATCAGTGATCCGGGACTAGCGGACTCCTACGAGCAGTACTTC. Protein sequence: CAISDPGLADSYEQYF. The rearrangement joins TRBV10-3 to TRBJ2-7; 11 bases align to TRBD2. Germline V gives CDR1 ENHRY, CDR2 SYGVKD. The CDR3 loop spans 16 amino acids. V lost 3 bases, J lost 0 bases, and 4 bases stayed unmatched.

This clonotype has only a few counts. The chain joins TRBV20-1 to TRBJ1-5; no reliable D call. The V end was cut by 7 bases, the J end by 3 bases, with 19 bases between. This CDR3 comprises 15 residues. Germline assignment: CDR1 DFQATT and CDR2 SNEGSKA (reference sequence). The CDR3 region has the DNA TGCAGTGGCAAAGGGTGGGTCTTCGACAATCAGCCCCAGCATTTT. This sequence encodes CSGKGWVFDNQPQHF.

This clonotype was detected only a few times. CDR3 DNA sequence: TGCGCCAGCAGCGTGACAGCAACTAATGAAAAACTGTTTTTT. Translated: CASSVTATNEKLFF. The rearrangement links TRBV5-1 to TRBJ1-4, with D maybe TRBD1 (5 bases). The CDR3 contains 14 residues. Trimming took off 4 bases at V and 0 bases at J, with 7 bases between the two ends. Looked up from germline, CDR1 is SGHRS and CDR2 is YFSETQ.

This clonotype has only a few counts. The V gene is TRBV6-5, the J gene TRBJ2-2, with 7 bases that match TRBD2. Germline-derived CDR1 and CDR2 are MNHEY and SVGAGI. The CDR3 spans 15 residues. V gave up 2 bases and J gave up 4 bases; unmatched junction bases: 4. This CDR3 reads CASSYGLAVTGELFF. CDR3 sequence (DNA): TGTGCCAGCAGTTACGGTCTAGCGGTCACCGGGGAGCTGTTTTTT.

This clonotype has just a few counts. This chain connects TRBV5-5 to TRBJ2-5; the match to TRBD1 covers 7 bases. The junction had 4 bases not matched to a gene; V was cut back by 2 bases and J by 3 bases. The CDR3 length is 14 residues. Germline assignment: CDR1 SGHKS and CDR2 YYEKEE (reference sequence). CDR3 residues: CASSLGTAEETQYF. The CDR3 bases are TGTGCCAGCAGCTTAGGGACAGCCGAAGAGACCCAGTACTTC.

This chain uses TRBV12-3 or TRBV12-4 with TRBJ2-7, with D tentatively TRBD1 (5 bases). The CDR3 length is 13 residues. Deletions cut 6 bases from V and 3 bases from J, with 12 bases between. CDR3 loop: CASSQTESYEQYF. For the CDR3, the DNA is TGTGCCAGCAGCCAGACAGAAAGCTACGAGCAGTACTTC.

The chain combines TRBV5-1 with TRBJ2-2; D may be TRBD2 (6 bases). This CDR3 contains 14 residues. Trimming cost V 5 bases and J 0 bases, with 8 bases left between them. Per the germline V gene, CDR1 is SGHRS and CDR2 is YFSETQ. In DNA form, the CDR3 reads TGCGCCAGCAGGGAGGGCGCGAACACCGGGGAGCTGTTTTTT. Its protein product is CASREGANTGELFF.

This clonotype was observed a handful of times. CDR3 region: CASSLVAGGLGNEQFF. CDR3 in DNA: TGTGCCAGCAGCTTAGTCGCGGGGGGGCTTGGGAATGAGCAGTTCTTC. The chain combines TRBV11-3 with TRBJ2-1, with 9 bases matching TRBD2. With 1 base clipped from V and 7 bases from J, the junction kept 8 bases outside the gene matches. The CDR3 is made up of 16 amino acids. Germline CDR1 SGHNT, CDR2 YENEEA.

The chain links TRBV3-1 to TRBJ1-1; D not certain. Germline assignment: CDR1 LGHDT and CDR2 YNNKEL (reference sequence). V was cut by 3 bases and J by 5 bases, with 13 bases left in between. The CDR3 extends over 14 amino acids. The CDR3 bases are TGTGCCAGCAGCCACCAACCGGGCGGGACTGAAGCTTTCTTT. As protein: CASSHQPGGTEAFF.

This clonotype showed up many times. The chain combines TRBV12-3 or TRBV12-4 with TRBJ2-3; TRBD1 agrees at 7 bases. The CDR3 consists of 15 residues. Unmatched junction bases numbered 2, after V lost 2 bases and J lost 0 bases. In DNA form, the CDR3 reads TGTGCCAGCAGTTTAAGGGGGCCTAGCACAGATACGCAGTATTTT. This translates into CASSLRGPSTDTQYF.

This clonotype was seen repeatedly, ten times or more. The genes are TRBV6-2 or TRBV6-3 and TRBJ2-1, with 9 bases lining up with TRBD2. Germline V gives CDR1 MNHEY, CDR2 SVGEGT. CDR3 size: 18 residues. V shed 0 bases, J shed 4 bases, and the junction held 10 bases outside the gene matches. The CDR3 region is CASSYSRYRGGDYNEQFF. CDR3 nucleotides: TGTGCCAGCAGTTACTCGAGATACCGCGGGGGGGATTACAATGAGCAGTTCTTC.

The rearrangement joins TRBV4-3 to TRBJ2-2, with 7 bases identical to TRBD2. There are 16 residues in the CDR3. Germline V lookup: CDR1 LGHNA, CDR2 YSLEER. Germline trimming cut 4 bases from V and 3 bases from J; bases unmatched to any gene: 8. The chain's CDR3 is CASSPGGLEDTGELFF. CDR3 sequence (DNA): TGCGCCAGCAGCCCGGGAGGTTTGGAGGACACCGGGGAGCTGTTTTTT.

The J gene is TRBJ2-3, the V gene TRBV20-1; D is perhaps TRBD1 or TRBD2 (6 bases each). The CDR3 length is 16 residues. Germline CDR1 is DFQATT and CDR2 is SNEGSKA (reference sequence). V lost 0 bases to trimming and J lost 1 base, with 14 bases between them. The CDR3 loop is CSARDVTRGGTDTQYF. The DNA for the CDR3 is TGCAGTGCTAGAGATGTCACTAGGGGGGGCACAGATACGCAGTATTTT.

This clonotype came up a few times. This rearrangement joins TRBV7-2 to TRBJ2-2; 9 bases are shared with TRBD2. This CDR3 spans 15 amino acids. CDR1 SGHTA and CDR2 FQGNSA come from the germline V gene. The V gene end was trimmed by 6 bases and the J gene end by 6 bases; junction bases not matched to a gene: 8. CDR3 coding DNA: TGTGCCAGCAGACTGAGCGGGGGGAAGTCCGGGGAGCTGTTTTTT. Translated, it gives CASRLSGGKSGELFF.

The J gene is TRBJ1-2, the V gene TRBV20-1; D may be TRBD1 (6 bases). V was shortened by 4 bases and J by 6 bases, with 18 bases between the two germline ends. Germline assignment: CDR1 DFQATT and CDR2 SNEGSKA (reference sequence). This CDR3 is built from 14 residues. CDR3 residues: CSATKTGTAHGYTF. As DNA, the CDR3 is TGCAGTGCTACGAAGACAGGAACGGCCCATGGCTACACCTTC.